This passage covers 21 T cell receptor beta chains from one sample sequenced in a study of PD-1 blockade in classical Hodgkin lymphoma. All the patients suffered relapse after autologous stem cell transplantation, and brentuximab vedotin exposure differed. The assay was immunoSEQ multiplex PCR, and TCRdb's table has in-frame clones only and misses some. The sample shows tens of thousands of clones, around 93% of them seen only once. The sample in question was peripheral blood mononuclear cells (PBMCs), obtained at baseline. The source of these receptors is a human donor with classical Hodgkin lymphoma.

The chain combines TRBV25-1 with TRBJ2-1, with 7 bases fitting TRBD2. Germline V gives CDR1 MGHDK, CDR2 SYGVNS. CDR3 length: 17 residues. V lost 5 bases to trimming and J lost 3 bases; unmatched junction nucleotides: 13. This CDR3 reads CASSSTSGGSFYNEQFF. In DNA form, the CDR3 reads TGTGCCAGCAGTTCTACAAGCGGCGGGAGCTTCTACAATGAGCAGTTCTTC.

The chain joins TRBV5-1 to TRBJ2-7, with a tentative D call TRBD1 (5 bases). V shed 0 bases and J shed 2 bases, with 12 bases lying between them. This CDR3 region has 15 residues. Germline V gene data show CDR1 as SGHRS and CDR2 as YFSETQ. CDR3 DNA sequence: TGCGCCAGCAGCTTGGAGGCAGGGATCACCTACGAGCAGTACTTC. Protein sequence: CASSLEAGITYEQYF. Full variable domain (outside the CDR3, taken from reference TRBV5-1 and TRBJ2-7): KAGVTQTPRYLIKTRGQQVTLSCSPISGHRSVSWYQQTPGQGLQFLFEYFSETQRNKGNFPGRFSGRQFSNSRSEMNVSTLELGDSALYLCASSLEAGITYEQYFGPGTRLTVT.

J is TRBJ2-3 and V is TRBV7-2; unclear D gene. Germline V gene data show CDR1 as SGHTA and CDR2 as FQGNSA. This CDR3 spans 11 amino acids. V lost 3 bases to trimming and J lost 5 bases, with 3 bases between them. The CDR3 here is CASSFEDTQYF. Written as DNA, the CDR3 is TGTGCCAGCAGCTTCGAAGATACGCAGTATTTT.

The chain uses TRBV4-1 and TRBJ2-5; D may match TRBD1 or TRBD2 (5 bases each). V was trimmed by 1 base and J by 5 bases, leaving 14 bases between them. Germline assignment: CDR1 MGHRA and CDR2 YSYEKL. The CDR3 runs 15 residues. The CDR3 sequence is CASSQGTTKRETQYF. The DNA of the CDR3 is TGCGCCAGCAGCCAAGGGACAACAAAGCGGGAGACCCAGTACTTC.

V and J are TRBV7-3 and TRBJ2-7, with a possible D match to TRBD2 (5 bases). Trimming removed 3 bases from V and 7 bases from J, with 13 bases in between. The germline CDR1 and CDR2 sequences are SGHTA and FQGTGA. The CDR3 is 13 amino acids. Here the CDR3 reads CASSLMRGKEQYF. The CDR3 coding sequence is TGTGCCAGCAGCTTGATGAGAGGGAAGGAGCAGTACTTC.

This clone was counted once. This chain uses TRBV5-4 with TRBJ2-5, with 10 bases aligning to TRBD1. V lost 4 bases to trimming and J lost 2 bases; unmatched junction nucleotides: 8. CDR1 and CDR2 (germline): SGHNT, YYREEE (reference sequence). CDR3 length equals 16 residues. The CDR3 region is CASSDAPGQGQETQYF. In DNA, the CDR3 is TGTGCCAGCAGCGACGCTCCGGGACAGGGGCAAGAGACCCAGTACTTC.

This clone has just one count. The rearrangement links TRBV12-1 to TRBJ2-1. TRBV12-1 is a pseudogene segment. CDR3 length: 11 residues. The CDR3 bases are TGTGCCAGCAGCTGGATTACTGAGCAGTTCTTC. Its translation: CASSWITEQFF.

The chain recombines TRBV7-3 with TRBJ2-3; D may match TRBD1 or TRBD2 (5 bases each). Germline CDR1 reads SGHTA; CDR2 reads FQGTGA. Trimming took 4 bases from V and 3 from J, leaving 11 bases between them. This CDR3 has 14 amino acids. CDR3 nucleotides: TGTGCCAGCAGCTCCCGGGACCCGACAGATACGCAGTATTTT. This encodes CASSSRDPTDTQYF. The full variable domain, its missing parts supplied by reference TRBV7-3 and TRBJ2-3, is GAGVSQTPSNKVTEKGKYVELRCDPISGHTALYWYRQSLGQGPEFLIYFQGTGAADDSGLPNDRFFAVRPEGSVSTLKIQRTERGDSAVYLCASSSRDPTDTQYFGPGTRLTVL.

This chain uses TRBV6-6 with TRBJ2-6; D gene unclear. CDR3 length: 16 residues. V lost 7 bases and J lost 0, with 13 bases in between. Germline V gene lookup returns CDR1 MNHNY and CDR2 SVGAGI (reference sequence). The CDR3 sequence is CASIRSAVSGANVLTF. The CDR3 coding sequence is TGTGCCAGCATTCGTTCCGCGGTCTCTGGGGCCAACGTCCTGACTTTC.

The chain recombines TRBV7-2 with TRBJ2-7; D may be TRBD1 (7 bases). CDR3 length: 15 residues. Between the trimmed V and J ends, which lost 5 bases and 4 bases, there was a span of 18 bases. From germline, CDR1 is SGHTA and CDR2 FQGNSA. CDR3 in DNA: TGTGCCAGCAGCCCGGTAGGGGGCGCGGGATACGAGCAGTACTTC. It is translated as CASSPVGGAGYEQYF.

This CDR3 is CASHRGYLISGNTIYF. The CDR3 region has the DNA TGTGCCAGCCACAGGGGTTATTTGATCTCTGGAAACACCATATATTTT. The chain combines TRBV19 with TRBJ1-3; TRBD1 aligns across 7 bases. V was clipped by 9 bases and J by 0 bases; unmatched bases: 11. The CDR3 length is 16 residues. CDR1 LNHDA and CDR2 SQIVND come from the germline V gene (reference sequence).

This chain links TRBV10-3 with TRBJ2-7; D gene unclear. Trimming took 0 bases from V and 2 from J, leaving 5 bases between them. Germline lookup yields CDR1 ENHRY and CDR2 SYGVKD. The CDR3 runs to 13 residues. This CDR3 is CAISESDPYEQYF. Written as DNA, the CDR3 is TGTGCCATCAGTGAGTCGGATCCCTACGAGCAGTACTTC.

This clone was detected only a few times. J is TRBJ1-5 and V is TRBV2, with 8 bases that match TRBD1. The germline CDR1 and CDR2 sequences are SNHLY and FYNNEI. The V gene end was trimmed by 7 bases and the J gene end by 11 bases; junction bases not matched to a gene: 7. This CDR3 is 12 amino acids long. In nucleotides, the CDR3 is TGTGCCAGCACCGGACAGGGCGAGGCCCAGCATTTT. It codes for CASTGQGEAQHF.

The chain uses TRBV13 and TRBJ1-4; maybe TRBD1 (5 bases). V was shortened by 5 bases and J by 3 bases, with 10 bases between the two germline ends. Germline V gives CDR1 PRHDT, CDR2 FYEKMQ (reference sequence). The CDR3 has 14 amino acids. The CDR3 coding sequence is TGTGCCAGCAGCATAAGACAGTCTAATGAAAAACTGTTTTTT. It translates to CASSIRQSNEKLFF.

The V gene is TRBV7-8, the J gene TRBJ2-1; possibly TRBD2 for D (6 bases). The CDR3 totals 13 residues. V lost 0 bases, J lost 9 bases, and 9 bases lay in between. The germline CDR1 and CDR2 sequences are SGHVS and FQNEAQ. DNA of the CDR3: TGTGCCAGCAGCTTAGCGGTAGCGGTTGAGCAGTTCTTC. Protein: CASSLAVAVEQFF.

The gene calls are TRBV14 and TRBJ1-1, with D maybe TRBD1 (6 bases). Deletions cut 4 bases from V and 3 bases from J, with 15 bases between. This CDR3 spans 15 amino acids. CDR1 is SGHDN and CDR2 is FVKESK in the germline V gene. This chain's CDR3 is CASSRRGLPDTEAFF. The CDR3 DNA follows: TGTGCCAGCAGCCGCCGGGGGCTGCCAGACACTGAAGCTTTCTTT.

This chain uses TRBV6-4 with TRBJ2-1, with D unresolved. The CDR3 is 14 amino acids. Germline CDR1 is MRHNA and CDR2 is SNTAGT. Trimming removed 2 bases from V and 6 bases from J, with 11 bases in between. The DNA of the CDR3 is TGTGCCAGCAGTGACACGGGTCTTGGCAATGAGCAGTTCTTC. It yields the protein CASSDTGLGNEQFF.

The chain employs TRBV7-6 and TRBJ1-3; D gene uncertain. V was shortened by 5 bases and J by 0 bases, with 11 bases between the two germline ends. Germline-derived CDR1 and CDR2 are SGHVS and FNYEAQ. The CDR3 has 15 amino acids. The CDR3 loop is CASSPDGSSGNTIYF. The CDR3 DNA reads TGTGCCAGCAGCCCGGACGGAAGCTCTGGAAACACCATATATTTT. The full variable domain, its missing parts supplied by reference TRBV7-6 and TRBJ1-3, is GAGVSQSPRYKVTKRGQDVALRCDPISGHVSLYWYRQALGQGPEFLTYFNYEAQQDKSGLPNDRFSAERPEGSISTLTIQRTEQRDSAMYRCASSPDGSSGNTIYFGEGSWLTVV.

J is TRBJ2-1 and V is TRBV29-1; D remains ambiguous. Trimming removed 4 bases at V and 8 bases at J, with 6 bases between. The CDR3 length is 10 residues. In germline, CDR1 is SQVTM, CDR2 ANQGSEA. CDR3: CSVVVDEQFF. As DNA, the CDR3 is TGCAGCGTTGTCGTCGATGAGCAGTTCTTC.

The rearrangement joins TRBV5-1 to TRBJ1-1; the D gene is possibly TRBD1 (6 bases). This CDR3 comprises 14 residues. Trimming stripped 2 bases from V and 1 base from J, with 9 bases between. Germline CDR1 is SGHRS and CDR2 is YFSETQ. CDR3 amino acids: CASSFLQGNTEAFF. The CDR3 DNA reads as TGCGCCAGCAGCTTTTTACAGGGGAACACTGAAGCTTTCTTT.

The chain carries TRBV18 and TRBJ1-5; possible D gene TRBD1, 5 bases. Deletions cut 2 bases from V and 2 bases from J, with 13 bases between. CDR1 is KGHSH and CDR2 is LQKENI in the germline V gene. This CDR3 contains 16 residues. CDR3 in amino acids: CASSPTGGGGNQPQHF. The CDR3, as DNA: TGTGCCAGCTCACCAACGGGGGGAGGCGGCAATCAGCCCCAGCATTTT.